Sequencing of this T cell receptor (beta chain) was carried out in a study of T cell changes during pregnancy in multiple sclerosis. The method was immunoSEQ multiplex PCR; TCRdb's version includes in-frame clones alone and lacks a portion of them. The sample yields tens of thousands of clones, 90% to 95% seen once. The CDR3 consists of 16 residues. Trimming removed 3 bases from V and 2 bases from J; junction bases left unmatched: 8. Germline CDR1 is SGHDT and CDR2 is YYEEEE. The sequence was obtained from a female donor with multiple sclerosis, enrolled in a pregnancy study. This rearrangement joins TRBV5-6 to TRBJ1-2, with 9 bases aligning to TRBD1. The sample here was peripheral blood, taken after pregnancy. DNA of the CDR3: TGTGCCAGCAGCTCCCCCTGGACAGGGGAGAACTATGGCTACACCTTC. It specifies CASSSPWTGENYGYTF.